This record concerns one T cell receptor (beta chain) sequence. J gave up 5 bases and V 7 bases, and 14 bases lay outside the gene matches. Germline V gives CDR1 SQVTM, CDR2 ANQGSEA. CDR3 length: 15 amino acids. This specimen comes from a study of blood T cell repertoires in COVID-19. Whole-study context: Some COVID-19 samples were acute and others convalescent; all came from the United States, Italy and Spain. Sources were T cells, B-cell-depleted T cells, or PBMCs; the material itself was cDNA or gDNA.

The protocol was immunoSEQ multiplex PCR, while the TCRdb copy is restricted to in-frame clones and leaves out a portion. The sample carries about 150,000 clones, roughly nine tenths recorded once. The receptor's source is a woman aged 40 to 50 with acute or convalescent COVID-19. The sample was peripheral blood. The J gene is TRBJ2-1, the V gene TRBV29-1, with 7 bases that match TRBD1. This chain's CDR3 is CSELTRDSLNNEQFF. The CDR3 nucleotides read TGCAGCGAACTTACCCGGGACAGCCTAAACAATGAGCAGTTCTTC.